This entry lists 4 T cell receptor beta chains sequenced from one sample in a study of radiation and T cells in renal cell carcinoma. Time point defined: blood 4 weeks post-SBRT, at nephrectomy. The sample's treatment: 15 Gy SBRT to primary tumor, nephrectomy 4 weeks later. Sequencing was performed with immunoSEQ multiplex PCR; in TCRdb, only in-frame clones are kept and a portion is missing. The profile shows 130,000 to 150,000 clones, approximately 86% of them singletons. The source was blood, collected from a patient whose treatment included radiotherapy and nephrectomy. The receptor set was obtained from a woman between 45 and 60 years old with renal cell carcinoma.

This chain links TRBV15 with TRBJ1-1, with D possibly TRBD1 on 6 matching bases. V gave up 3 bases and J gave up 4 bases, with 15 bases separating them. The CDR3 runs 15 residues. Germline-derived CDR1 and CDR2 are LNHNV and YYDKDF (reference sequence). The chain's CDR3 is CATSSFKQGPTEAFF. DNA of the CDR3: TGTGCCACCAGCAGTTTCAAACAGGGACCCACTGAAGCTTTCTTT. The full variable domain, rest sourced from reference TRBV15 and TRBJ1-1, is DAMVIQNPRYQVTQFGKPVTLSCSQTLNHNVMYWYQQKSSQAPKLLFHYYDKDFNNEADTPDNFQSRRPNTSFCFLDIRSPGLGDTAMYLCATSSFKQGPTEAFFGQGTRLTVV.

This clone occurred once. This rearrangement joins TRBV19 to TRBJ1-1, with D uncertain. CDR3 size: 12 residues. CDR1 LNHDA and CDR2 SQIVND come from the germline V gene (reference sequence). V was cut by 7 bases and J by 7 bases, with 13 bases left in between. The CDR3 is CASKGIYFEAFF. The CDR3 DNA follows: TGTGCCAGTAAAGGCATCTACTTTGAAGCTTTCTTT. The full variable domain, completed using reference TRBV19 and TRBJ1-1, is DGGITQSPKYLFRKEGQNVTLSCEQNLNHDAMYWYRQDPGQGLRLIYYSQIVNDFQKGDIAEGYSVSREKKESFPLTVTSAQKNPTAFYLCASKGIYFEAFFGQGTRLTVV.

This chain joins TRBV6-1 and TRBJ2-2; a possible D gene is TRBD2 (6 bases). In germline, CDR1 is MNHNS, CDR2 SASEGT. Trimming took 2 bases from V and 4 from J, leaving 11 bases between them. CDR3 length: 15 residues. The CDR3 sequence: CASSETGERTGELFF. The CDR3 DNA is TGTGCCAGCAGTGAAACGGGGGAGCGCACCGGGGAGCTGTTTTTT.

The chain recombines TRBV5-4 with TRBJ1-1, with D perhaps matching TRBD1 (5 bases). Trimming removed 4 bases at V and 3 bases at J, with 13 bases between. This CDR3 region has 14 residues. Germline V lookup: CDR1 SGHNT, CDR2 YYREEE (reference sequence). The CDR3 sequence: CASSRAGGDTEAFF. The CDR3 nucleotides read TGTGCCAGCAGCCGTGCGGGGGGAGACACTGAAGCTTTCTTT.